This TCR beta chain was documented in a study of control samples from healthy donors and cancer patients. Some clones are missing from TCRdb's copy, which holds only in-frame ones; the method was immunoSEQ multiplex PCR. The table records fewer than 85,000 clones, 90% to 95% of them present only once. Unmatched junction bases numbered 14, after V lost 7 bases and J lost 4 bases. The V gene's germline CDR1 is KGHDR and CDR2 SFDVKD. The CDR3 has 16 amino acids. The sequence was collected from a man aged 25 to 40 in good health. This chain links TRBV24-1 with TRBJ1-1, with 7 bases that match TRBD1. The material sequenced was blood. Written as DNA, the CDR3 is TGTGCCACCAGCCTAAAATGGGACAGTCCAGGCACTGAAGCTTTCTTT. This sequence encodes CATSLKWDSPGTEAFF.